The next 19 T cell receptor beta chains were all read from a single sample in a study of T cell changes during pregnancy in multiple sclerosis. Assay used: immunoSEQ multiplex PCR; TCRdb lists only in-frame clones, some missing. The sample has about 79,000 clones, 75% to 95% seen once. The specimen was CD4+ T cells from peripheral blood mononuclear cells, collected in the second trimester of pregnancy. These receptors came from a female donor with multiple sclerosis, enrolled in a pregnancy study.

The sample holds one count of this clone. The chain has TRBV7-6 and TRBJ1-3; a possible D gene is TRBD1 (5 bases). The CDR3 length is 14 residues. CDR1 and CDR2 (germline): SGHVS, FNYEAQ. The V and J ends lost 3 bases and 4 bases respectively, with 10 bases between them. CDR3 sequence: CASSFAGQGNTIYF. In DNA form, the CDR3 reads TGTGCCAGCAGCTTTGCGGGGCAGGGAAACACCATATATTTT.

Only one count was recorded for this clone. The chain uses TRBV5-1 and TRBJ2-1, with a tentative D call TRBD2 (5 bases). CDR1 and CDR2 (germline): SGHRS, YFSETQ. Trimming took off 0 bases at V and 2 bases at J, with 9 bases between the two ends. The CDR3 consists of 15 residues. CDR3 protein: CASSLALDTYNEQFF. CDR3 bases: TGCGCCAGCAGCTTGGCACTAGACACCTACAATGAGCAGTTCTTC.

The chain uses TRBV7-2 and TRBJ1-2, with TRBD1 identical over 7 bases. Germline V gene data show CDR1 as SGHTA and CDR2 as FQGNSA. CDR3 length: 12 residues. With V trimmed by 5 bases and J by 8 bases, 5 bases remained unmatched. This CDR3 is CASSPGTEGYTF. The CDR3 DNA is TGTGCCAGCAGCCCTGGGACAGAAGGCTACACCTTC.

The chain is built from TRBV5-6 and TRBJ2-1; possibly TRBD2 for D (7 bases). The V end lost 2 bases, the J end lost 3 bases, and 18 bases lay between the germline ends. The germline gives CDR1 SGHDT, CDR2 YYEEEE. CDR3 length: 17 residues. CDR3 nucleotide sequence: TGTGCCAGCAGCTTCCCGGGGGCGGGAGCTATCTACAATGAGCAGTTCTTC. The encoded protein is CASSFPGAGAIYNEQFF.

The chain combines TRBV7-2 with TRBJ2-7; 11 bases fit TRBD2. Germline trimming cut 6 bases from V and 3 bases from J; bases unmatched to any gene: 7. This CDR3 spans 15 amino acids. Looked up from germline, CDR1 is SGHTA and CDR2 is FQGNSA. CDR3 DNA sequence: TGTGCCAGCAGGTCTCGACTAGCGGGGTACTACGAGCAGTACTTC. Protein sequence: CASRSRLAGYYEQYF. Looking up the rest from reference TRBV7-2 and TRBJ2-7 gives the full variable domain: GAGVSQSPSNKVTEKGKDVELRCDPISGHTALYWYRQSLGQGLEFLIYFQGNSAPDKSGLPSDRFSAERTGGSVSTLTIQRTQQEDSAVYLCASRSRLAGYYEQYFGPGTRLTVT.

This clone appeared a few times. This chain uses TRBV9 with TRBJ2-2, with 13 bases lining up with TRBD2. The germline gives CDR1 SGDLS, CDR2 YYNGEE. Trimming took 0 bases from V and 7 from J; bases not matched to a gene: 3. The CDR3 spans 16 residues. The CDR3 region has the DNA TGTGCCAGCAGCGTAGATTGGACTAGCGGGAGCGGGGAGCTGTTTTTT. Residues: CASSVDWTSGSGELFF.

This clone was recorded once. The rearrangement links TRBV4-1 to TRBJ2-7, with a tentative D call TRBD1 (5 bases). This CDR3 contains 14 residues. With 4 bases removed from V and 5 bases from J, the gap between germline ends came to 15 bases. Germline CDR1 reads MGHRA; CDR2 reads YSYEKL. Here the CDR3 reads CASSLVTAADEQYF. The CDR3 DNA reads as TGCGCCAGCAGCCTTGTGACAGCTGCGGACGAGCAGTACTTC.

The J gene is TRBJ1-6, the V gene TRBV5-6, with D perhaps matching TRBD1 (6 bases). Germline V CDR1 and CDR2: SGHDT, YYEEEE. CDR3 length: 15 amino acids. V lost 4 bases, J lost 4 bases, and 12 bases lay in between. CDR3 in amino acids: CASSTRQAYNSPLHF. DNA for the CDR3: TGTGCCAGCAGCACCAGACAGGCATATAATTCACCCCTCCACTTT.

V is TRBV5-5 and J is TRBJ1-2; D is perhaps TRBD1 (6 bases). Germline values: CDR1 SGHKS, CDR2 YYEKEE (reference sequence). Trimming stripped 0 bases from V and 2 bases from J, with 8 bases between. The CDR3 loop spans 14 amino acids. The DNA for the CDR3 is TGTGCCAGCAGCTTGGGACAGGCGAACTATGGCTACACCTTC. Protein product: CASSLGQANYGYTF.

This clone was seen once. The rearrangement joins TRBV19 to TRBJ1-2; unclear D gene. V was cut by 2 bases and J by 2 bases, with 15 bases left in between. This CDR3 comprises 16 residues. Germline lookup yields CDR1 LNHDA and CDR2 SQIVND (reference sequence). The CDR3 spells CASSISTGLFNYGYTF. The CDR3 DNA is TGTGCCAGTAGTATAAGCACCGGACTGTTCAACTATGGCTACACCTTC.

J is TRBJ2-7 and V is TRBV4-3; 7 nucleotides agree with TRBD1. The CDR3 extends over 14 amino acids. CDR1 and CDR2 (germline): LGHNA, YSLEER. V shed 8 bases, J shed 1 base, and the junction held 8 bases outside the gene matches. CDR3 sequence: CASVEGQLSYEQYF. The CDR3 DNA reads as TGCGCCAGCGTTGAGGGACAGCTTTCCTACGAGCAGTACTTC.

The chain links TRBV19 to TRBJ1-1; 9 nucleotides match TRBD1. The V gene end was trimmed by 7 bases and the J gene end by 8 bases; junction bases not matched to a gene: 2. The germline gives CDR1 LNHDA, CDR2 SQIVND (reference sequence). The CDR3 runs 11 residues. The CDR3 sequence is CASKDRGEAFF. The CDR3 bases are TGTGCCAGTAAGGACAGGGGCGAAGCTTTCTTT.

The CDR3 loop reads CASTISRGPYEQYF. CDR3 DNA: TGTGCCAGCACAATATCTAGGGGCCCTTACGAGCAGTACTTC. The V gene is TRBV11-2, the J gene TRBJ2-7; weak D call: TRBD1 (5 bases). The germline CDR1 and CDR2 sequences are SGHAT and FQNNGV. There are 14 residues in the CDR3. The V gene lost 7 bases and the J gene lost 4 bases, with 17 bases spanning the gap.

This chain joins TRBV11-1 and TRBJ2-7, with 10 bases matching TRBD2. This CDR3 contains 14 residues. Germline-derived CDR1 and CDR2 are SGHAT and FQDESV (reference sequence). J gave up 4 bases and V 0 bases, and 0 bases lay outside the gene matches. CDR3 region: CASSLASGRYEQYF. CDR3 DNA: TGTGCCAGCAGCTTAGCTAGCGGGAGGTACGAGCAGTACTTC.

The chain couples TRBV19 to TRBJ1-1; TRBD1 might be the D (6 bases). From germline, CDR1 is LNHDA and CDR2 SQIVND (reference sequence). The CDR3 runs to 13 residues. V lost 7 bases and J 4 bases, leaving 13 bases between the germline ends. The CDR3 here is CASTHRAFTEAFF. CDR3 bases: TGTGCCAGTACCCACAGGGCGTTCACTGAAGCTTTCTTT.

V usage is TRBV29-1 and J usage is TRBJ2-7, with TRBD1 identical over 7 bases. In germline, CDR1 is SQVTM, CDR2 ANQGSEA. V gave up 4 bases and J gave up 3 bases; unmatched junction bases: 6. The CDR3 spans 13 residues. CDR3 in DNA: TGCAGCGTTGGAGGACAGGCGTACTACGAGCAGTACTTC. Translated: CSVGGQAYYEQYF.

The genes are TRBV16 and TRBJ2-6, with TRBD1 identical over 11 bases. V lost 7 bases, J lost 1 base, and 9 bases stayed unmatched. Looked up from germline, CDR1 is KGHSY and CDR2 is FQNENV. This CDR3 is 18 amino acids long. The CDR3 here is CASKRTGTGGSGANVLTF. The DNA of the CDR3 is TGTGCCAGCAAAAGAACCGGGACAGGGGGATCTGGGGCCAACGTCCTGACTTTC.

The chain has TRBV5-5 and TRBJ2-7; D is uncertain. Germline V gives CDR1 SGHKS, CDR2 YYEKEE (reference sequence). V gave up 0 bases and J gave up 2 bases, with 12 bases separating them. The CDR3 is 15 amino acids. DNA for the CDR3: TGTGCCAGCAGCTTGGGACCGGGTACTCCCTACGAGCAGTACTTC. Translating it yields CASSLGPGTPYEQYF.

The chain employs TRBV4-1 and TRBJ1-2, with a weak D call TRBD1 (5 bases). CDR3 length equals 15 residues. Germline V lookup: CDR1 MGHRA, CDR2 YSYEKL. The V end was cut by 0 bases, the J end by 3 bases, with 11 bases between. The CDR3 here is CASSQETGFHYGYTF. DNA of the CDR3: TGCGCCAGCAGCCAAGAAACAGGTTTCCACTATGGCTACACCTTC.